This T cell receptor beta chain was retrieved from a study of cytomegalovirus exposure and HLA in healthy donors. Worth noting for this clone: One junction end disagrees with the germline gene, perhaps due to a read error.

From germline, CDR1 is SGHRS and CDR2 YFSETQ. The CDR3 has 16 amino acids. PCR was performed using 60 Vbeta and 13 Jbeta primers. The protocol was immunoSEQ multiplex PCR, while the TCRdb copy is restricted to in-frame clones and leaves out a portion. In the table there are over 200,000 clones, about 70% of which are singletons. This sequence was found in a man aged 35-49 years in good health and CMV-seropositive. The sequenced sample consisted of PBMCs. V is TRBV5-1 and J is TRBJ2-5, with 7 bases identical to TRBD2. The CDR3 spells CASSLIRGGREEAQYF. The CDR3 DNA follows: TGCGCCAGCAGCTTGATTCGGGGCGGGAGAGAAGAGGCCCAGTACTTC.